This TCR beta chain was identified during a study of T cell repertoires in cytomegalovirus infection. The germline V gene has CDR1 DFQATT and CDR2 SNEGSKA (reference sequence). CDR3 length equals 16 residues. V dropped 2 bases and J dropped 2; count of bases not matched to a gene: 11. MiXCR, applied by TCRdb to the reads, yields one record per CDR3 protein. Of 200,000 to 300,000 distinct CDR3 sequences in the sample, under 8.5% were seen once. The clonotype comes from a human donor in good health (CMV status not recorded). Some clones in this sample may be carry-over from other donors' samples. The chain carries TRBV20-1 and TRBJ1-2; TRBD1 agrees at 7 bases. The sample taken for sequencing was PBMCs. The CDR3 nucleotides read TGCAGTGCTAGACGCCCGCTCCGGACAGGAAACTATGGCTACACCTTC. Translating it yields CSARRPLRTGNYGYTF.